These 18 T cell receptor beta chains share one sample of origin, sequenced in a study of blood T cell repertoires in COVID-19. Sequencing used immunoSEQ multiplex PCR; TCRdb keeps in-frame clones, though not all of them. The sample lists tens of thousands of clones; about nine tenths were seen once. The sequenced sample consisted of peripheral blood. The receptor source for this set is a man in his forties or fifties with active or convalescent COVID-19.

The chain uses TRBV19 and TRBJ2-1, with 10 bases that match TRBD1. There are 13 residues in the CDR3. Losses at the gene ends were 4 bases for V and 12 bases for J; bases not matched to a gene: 6. Per germline, CDR1 LNHDA and CDR2 SQIVND (reference sequence). The CDR3 DNA follows: TGTGCCAGTAGTACGGACAGGGGGTTCGGGCAGTTCTTC. Amino acids: CASSTDRGFGQFF. Combining the CDR3 with reference TRBV19 and TRBJ2-1 gives the whole variable domain DGGITQSPKYLFRKEGQNVTLSCEQNLNHDAMYWYRQDPGQGLRLIYYSQIVNDFQKGDIAEGYSVSREKKESFPLTVTSAQKNPTAFYLCASSTDRGFGQFFGPGTRLTVL.

This clone was recorded a few times. The gene calls are TRBV19 and TRBJ1-5; D is perhaps TRBD1 (6 bases). The CDR3 spans 14 residues. V gave up 7 bases and J gave up 1 base, with 11 bases separating them. CDR1 LNHDA and CDR2 SQIVND come from the germline V gene (reference sequence). The CDR3 sequence is CASNTGLSNQPQHF. CDR3 bases: TGTGCCAGTAACACAGGGTTAAGCAATCAGCCCCAGCATTTT. Full variable domain (remainder filled in from reference TRBV19 and TRBJ1-5): DGGITQSPKYLFRKEGQNVTLSCEQNLNHDAMYWYRQDPGQGLRLIYYSQIVNDFQKGDIAEGYSVSREKKESFPLTVTSAQKNPTAFYLCASNTGLSNQPQHFGDGTRLSIL.

The CDR3: CASSERGGQALISNQPQHF. The CDR3 DNA follows: TGTGCCAGCAGTGAAAGAGGAGGACAGGCCCTGATTAGCAATCAGCCCCAGCATTTT. The chain links TRBV6-1 to TRBJ1-5; 7 bases fit TRBD1. The CDR3 extends over 19 amino acids. V lost 2 bases and J lost 0; bases outside the gene matches: 13. CDR1 and CDR2 from the germline V gene are MNHNS and SASEGT.

The chain joins TRBV2 to TRBJ2-4, with D perhaps matching TRBD2 (7 bases). The V end lost 8 bases, the J end lost 2 bases, and 22 bases lay between the germline ends. The V gene's germline CDR1 is SNHLY and CDR2 FYNNEI. The CDR3 has 17 amino acids. The CDR3 sequence is CASVGGRGARTKNIQYF. Here the CDR3 DNA reads TGTGCCAGCGTCGGGGGTCGGGGGGCCCGGACCAAAAACATTCAGTACTTC.

The genes are TRBV15 and TRBJ2-4; D is perhaps TRBD2 (5 bases). V was trimmed by 0 bases and J by 2 bases, leaving 11 bases between them. CDR3 length: 16 amino acids. Germline V lookup: CDR1 LNHNV, CDR2 YYDKDF (reference sequence). The CDR3 DNA follows: TGTGCCACCAGCAGAGATCTGGGGAGTACCAAAAACATTCAGTACTTC. This gives the protein CATSRDLGSTKNIQYF.

The rearrangement uses TRBV6-2 or TRBV6-3 and TRBJ2-3; weak D call: TRBD2 (6 bases). V lost 2 bases to trimming and J lost 3 bases, with 12 bases between them. The length of the CDR3 is 15 residues. Germline CDR1 is MNHEY and CDR2 is SVGEGT. CDR3: CASSYGGTSTDTQYF. The DNA of the CDR3 is TGTGCCAGCAGTTACGGGGGGACCTCGACAGATACGCAGTATTTT.

The rearrangement links TRBV6-5 to TRBJ2-1, with D perhaps matching TRBD2 (5 bases). The CDR3 spans 16 residues. V dropped 2 bases and J dropped 5 bases, with 16 bases sitting between them. Looked up from germline, CDR1 is MNHEY and CDR2 is SVGAGI. The CDR3 spells CASSYRGGAADNEQFF. CDR3 bases: TGTGCCAGCAGTTACCGCGGAGGTGCGGCAGACAATGAGCAGTTCTTC.

This chain uses TRBV13 with TRBJ2-5; 12 nucleotides align to TRBD2. V gave up 4 bases and J gave up 4 bases; unmatched junction bases: 13. The CDR3 has 18 amino acids. Germline V lookup: CDR1 PRHDT, CDR2 FYEKMQ (reference sequence). CDR3 DNA sequence: TGTGCCAGCAGCTCTGGACTAGCGGGGACCAGAGGGGGAGAGACCCAGTACTTC. Amino acids: CASSSGLAGTRGGETQYF.

This sequence joins TRBV7-2 and TRBJ2-7; 11 nucleotides agree with TRBD2. This CDR3 spans 14 amino acids. Germline V lookup: CDR1 SGHTA, CDR2 FQGNSA. The V gene end was trimmed by 6 bases and the J gene end by 4 bases; junction bases not matched to a gene: 5. In nucleotides, the CDR3 is TGTGCCAGCAGAACAACTAGCGGGAGTTACGAGCAGTACTTC. It yields the protein CASRTTSGSYEQYF.

The V gene is TRBV10-1, the J gene TRBJ2-1; 10 bases align to TRBD1. Germline-derived CDR1 and CDR2 are WNHNN and SYGVQD (reference sequence). J was trimmed by 6 bases and V by 0 bases; bases with no gene match: 5. This CDR3 has 16 residues. The CDR3 loop reads CASSESGQGSRNEQFF. The CDR3 region has the DNA TGCGCCAGCAGTGAGTCGGGACAGGGGAGCCGCAATGAGCAGTTCTTC.

The chain joins TRBV30 to TRBJ1-4, with D unresolved. The CDR3 runs to 13 residues. V was pared by 0 bases and J by 3 bases, with 5 bases between. CDR1 is GTSNPN, CDR2 SVGIG, per germline (reference sequence). The CDR3 DNA sequence: TGTGCCTGGAGTGTTAATTCTAATGAAAAACTGTTTTTT. Translating it yields CAWSVNSNEKLFF.

The chain uses TRBV6-4 and TRBJ2-1; 7 bases are shared with TRBD1. CDR3 length: 13 amino acids. The germline V gene encodes CDR1 MRHNA and CDR2 SNTAGT. Trimming took 5 bases from V and 5 from J; bases not matched to a gene: 3. CDR3 sequence: CASSRDRDNEQFF. The CDR3 DNA follows: TGTGCCAGCAGTAGGGACAGAGACAATGAGCAGTTCTTC.

The V and J genes are TRBV15 and TRBJ2-5; 8 bases line up with TRBD1. In germline, CDR1 is LNHNV, CDR2 YYDKDF (reference sequence). The junction had 11 bases not matched to a gene; V was cut back by 1 base and J by 4 bases. This CDR3 region has 17 residues. CDR3 coding DNA: TGTGCCACCAGCAGAGTGTTACGGCAGGGGGCCGGAGAGACCCAGTACTTC. Protein product: CATSRVLRQGAGETQYF.

This clone was found once. The chain combines TRBV9 with TRBJ1-1; D possibly corresponds to TRBD1 (6 bases). Germline V gene data show CDR1 as SGDLS and CDR2 as YYNGEE. There are 14 residues in the CDR3. V was pared by 4 bases and J by 1 base, with 11 bases between. The CDR3 loop reads CASSPGHRNTEAFF. DNA for the CDR3: TGTGCCAGCAGCCCGGGACACCGGAACACTGAAGCTTTCTTT.

This chain joins TRBV7-2 and TRBJ1-1; D may be TRBD1 (6 bases). The ends were cut back, 4 bases at V and 1 base at J, with 7 bases in the middle. CDR1 is SGHTA and CDR2 is FQGNSA in the germline V gene. The CDR3 covers 13 residues. DNA of the CDR3: TGTGCCAGCAGCTCCAGGGGGAACACTGAAGCTTTCTTT. Amino acid sequence: CASSSRGNTEAFF.

CDR3 DNA sequence: TGTGCCAGCAGTGAGGACAGGGGCAATGAGCAGTTCTTC. Protein product: CASSEDRGNEQFF. This chain links TRBV2 with TRBJ2-1; 9 nucleotides match TRBD1. Trimming removed 3 bases from V and 6 bases from J; junction bases left unmatched: 0. Germline V gene data show CDR1 as SNHLY and CDR2 as FYNNEI. This CDR3 has 13 amino acids.

The gene calls are TRBV5-4 and TRBJ1-1, with 9 bases fitting TRBD1. From germline, CDR1 is SGHNT and CDR2 YYREEE (reference sequence). V shed 3 bases and J 1 base; nucleotides not matched to a gene: 4. The CDR3 consists of 15 residues. The DNA for the CDR3 is TGTGCCAGCAGCTGGGGGACAGGGAGGAACACTGAAGCTTTCTTT. Translating it yields CASSWGTGRNTEAFF. Full variable domain (missing parts from reference TRBV5-4 and TRBJ1-1): ETGVTQSPTHLIKTRGQQVTLRCSSQSGHNTVSWYQQALGQGPQFIFQYYREEENGRGNFPPRFSGLQFPNYSSELNVNALELDDSALYLCASSWGTGRNTEAFFGQGTRLTVV.

V is TRBV2 and J is TRBJ2-1; 8 bases match TRBD2. The CDR3 is made up of 14 amino acids. Looked up from germline, CDR1 is SNHLY and CDR2 is FYNNEI. Trimming took 8 bases from V and 1 from J; bases not matched to a gene: 4. The CDR3: CASERERSYNEQFF. DNA for the CDR3: TGTGCCAGCGAGCGGGAGAGATCCTACAATGAGCAGTTCTTC.